This T cell receptor beta chain derives from a study of T cell responses to AZD1222 COVID-19 vaccine. Clones were sequenced by immunoSEQ multiplex PCR, and TCRdb holds only the in-frame ones, with some missing. The sample includes under 85,000 clones, approximately 90% of them seen just once. Germline CDR1 and CDR2: SGHNT and YENEEA. Between the trimmed V and J ends, which lost 4 bases and 7 bases, there was a span of 23 bases. This CDR3 is built from 16 residues. The receptor was isolated from an adult who received the AZD1222 COVID-19 vaccine. The starting material was peripheral blood, obtained 28 days after the second AZD1222 dose. The rearrangement uses TRBV11-3 and TRBJ2-7; tentative D call: TRBD1 (6 bases). Written as DNA, the CDR3 is TGTGCCAGCAGCTACACATCGGGACAATCTTTAGGAGAGCAGTACTTC. It codes for CASSYTSGQSLGEQYF.